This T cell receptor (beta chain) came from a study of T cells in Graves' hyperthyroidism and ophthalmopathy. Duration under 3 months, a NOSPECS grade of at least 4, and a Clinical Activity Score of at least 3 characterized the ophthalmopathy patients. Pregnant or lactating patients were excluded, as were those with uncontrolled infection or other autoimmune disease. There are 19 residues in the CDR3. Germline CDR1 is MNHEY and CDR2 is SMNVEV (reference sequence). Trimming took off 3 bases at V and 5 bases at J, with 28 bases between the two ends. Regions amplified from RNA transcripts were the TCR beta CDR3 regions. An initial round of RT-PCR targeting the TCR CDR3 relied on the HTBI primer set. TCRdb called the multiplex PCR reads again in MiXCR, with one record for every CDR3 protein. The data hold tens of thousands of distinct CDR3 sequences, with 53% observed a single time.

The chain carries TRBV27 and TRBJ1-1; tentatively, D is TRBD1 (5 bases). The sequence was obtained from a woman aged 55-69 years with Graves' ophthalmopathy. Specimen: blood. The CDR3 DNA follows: TGTGCCAGCAGTTTGTATGGTGGAAGACTTGGCAGGGCGGAAACTGAAGCTTTCTTT. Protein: CASSLYGGRLGRAETEAFF.